Below, 27 T cell receptor beta chains from the same sample are listed, as sequenced in a study of read filtering for tumor transcriptome and immune sequencing. The library was built from around 0.4 ug RNA with molecular barcoded adaptors for alpha/delta and beta/gamma chains. TCRdb reanalysed the reads using MiXCR and keeps one entry per CDR3 protein. The sample has 93,000 or so distinct CDR3 sequences; roughly 21% are singletons. The sample was a population of CD138-negative cells sorted from bone marrow. The receptors were sampled from a donor older than 35 with multiple myeloma.

This clonotype has only a few counts. The J gene is TRBJ2-3, the V gene TRBV9; maybe TRBD1 (5 bases). Trimming shortened V by 0 bases and J by 0 bases, and 8 bases separated the two germline ends. The V gene's germline CDR1 is SGDLS and CDR2 YYNGEE. The CDR3 is 15 residues long. The CDR3, as DNA: TGTGCCAGCAGCGTAGGGGGCAGAAGCACAGATACGCAGTATTTT. Protein sequence: CASSVGGRSTDTQYF.

This clonotype turned up a few times. The rearrangement uses TRBV3-1 and TRBJ2-5, with 7 bases aligning to TRBD1. Germline assignment: CDR1 LGHDT and CDR2 YNNKEL (reference sequence). The CDR3 has 16 residues. V dropped 4 bases and J dropped 0; count of bases not matched to a gene: 8. Here the CDR3 reads CASSPRGFPYQETQYF. The CDR3 bases are TGTGCCAGCAGCCCCAGGGGGTTCCCGTACCAAGAGACCCAGTACTTC.

Ten or more counts support this clonotype. The CDR3 spells CASSLSEDTEAFF. CDR3 DNA: TGTGCCAGCAGCTTATCGGAAGACACTGAAGCTTTCTTT. This rearrangement joins TRBV7-2 to TRBJ1-1; D uncertain. Germline CDR1 SGHTA, CDR2 FQGNSA. The CDR3 has 13 amino acids. Trimming took 2 bases from V and 3 from J, leaving 7 bases between them.

Regarding this clonotype: Given a much more abundant clone one base away, this may be a read error. This sequence joins TRBV4-1 and TRBJ2-5; 10 bases fit TRBD2. The germline CDR1 and CDR2 sequences are MGHRA and YSYEKL. This CDR3 contains 17 residues. CDR3 sequence reads: CSSSQVWGSGGQETQYF. For the CDR3, the DNA is TGCTCCAGCAGCCAAGTGTGGGGTAGCGGGGGGCAAGAGACCCAGTACTTC.

This clonotype showed up just a few times. This chain uses TRBV4-2 with TRBJ2-5, with D possibly being TRBD1 (6 bases). The CDR3 covers 16 residues. Trimming removed 2 bases from V and 0 bases from J, with 13 bases in between. CDR1 is LGHNA, CDR2 YNFKEQ, per germline. The CDR3 DNA follows: TGTGCCAGCAGCCAATCCCCCTCAGGGGACCAAGAGACCCAGTACTTC. Translation: CASSQSPSGDQETQYF.

This clonotype has at least ten counts. This chain links TRBV5-1 with TRBJ1-2; TRBD1 matches at 7 bases. The CDR3 extends over 14 amino acids. The trim removed 0 bases at V and 4 bases at J, leaving 3 bases unmatched. Per the germline V gene, CDR1 is SGHRS and CDR2 is YFSETQ. This CDR3 is CASSLEGQSYGYTF. CDR3 coding DNA: TGCGCCAGCAGCTTGGAGGGACAGAGCTATGGCTACACCTTC.

This clonotype was counted many times. The chain uses TRBV3-1 and TRBJ1-1; possibly TRBD1 for D (5 bases). Trimming pared 3 bases from V and 1 base from J, leaving 12 bases between. The CDR3 totals 15 residues. CDR1 is LGHDT and CDR2 is YNNKEL in the germline V gene (reference sequence). CDR3 bases: TGTGCCAGCAGCCACAGGGCTCGGGGGAACACTGAAGCTTTCTTT. As protein: CASSHRARGNTEAFF.

As regards this clonotype: A much more abundant neighbour one base away suggests this may be a read error. The chain uses TRBV28 and TRBJ1-2, with 8 positions matching TRBD1. The CDR3 totals 13 residues. Germline V gene lookup returns CDR1 MDHEN and CDR2 SYDVKM. The CDR3, as DNA: TGTGCCAGCAGTCTTACAGGGGGGTATGGCTTCACCTTC. Its translation is CASSLTGGYGFTF.

This clonotype showed up many times. The chain uses TRBV2 and TRBJ1-5; D not certain. Germline V CDR1 and CDR2: SNHLY, FYNNEI. The V end was cut by 4 bases, the J end by 5 bases, with 9 bases between. The CDR3 runs to 13 residues. The CDR3 nucleotides are TGTGCCAGCAGTGTACAGACATATCAGCCCCAGCATTTT. Protein product: CASSVQTYQPQHF.

J is TRBJ2-7 and V is TRBV6-8; D uncertain. Deletions cut 9 bases from V and 6 bases from J, with 15 bases between. The germline gives CDR1 MNHGY, CDR2 SAAAGT. CDR3 length: 12 residues. The CDR3 protein is CASLEGNSEQYF. DNA of the CDR3: TGTGCCAGTCTTGAAGGGAACTCCGAGCAGTACTTC.

As regards this clonotype: Just one base apart from a much larger clone, this may be a read error. This sequence joins TRBV7-9 and TRBJ2-4; a possible D gene is TRBD1 (5 bases). The V gene lost 5 bases and the J gene lost 12 bases, with 14 bases spanning the gap. CDR1 SEHNR and CDR2 FQNEAQ come from the germline V gene (reference sequence). This CDR3 spans 12 amino acids. CDR3 nucleotide sequence: TGTGCCAGCAGCCAGGGTGTGGACACTCAGTACTTC. Residues: CASSQGVDTQYF.

This clonotype occurred many times. This chain connects TRBV18 to TRBJ2-3; 7 bases agree with TRBD1. With 6 bases clipped from V and 7 bases from J, the junction kept 1 base outside the gene matches. This CDR3 comprises 11 residues. Germline values: CDR1 KGHSH, CDR2 LQKENI. The CDR3 DNA follows: TGTGCCAGCTCGACAGGGTATACGCAGTATTTT. It specifies CASSTGYTQYF.

The sample holds a few counts of this clonotype. The chain has TRBV20-1 and TRBJ1-1; possibly TRBD1 for D (5 bases). The germline CDR1 and CDR2 sequences are DFQATT and SNEGSKA (reference sequence). This CDR3 has 14 residues. Between the trimmed V and J ends, which lost 2 bases and 2 bases, there was a span of 12 bases. Here the CDR3 reads CSARQGGFNTEAFF. Written as DNA, the CDR3 is TGCAGTGCTAGACAGGGAGGATTTAACACTGAAGCTTTCTTT.

Turning to this clonotype: A much larger clone lies one base from this, so it may be a read error. The chain is built from TRBV2 and TRBJ2-1; possibly TRBD2 for D (5 bases). This CDR3 is 13 amino acids long. Per the germline V gene, CDR1 is SNHLY and CDR2 is FYNNEI. V was pared by 6 bases and J by 8 bases, with 14 bases between. This CDR3 reads CASRRTGNDEQFF. In nucleotides, the CDR3 is TGTGCCAGCAGAAGGACGGGAAACGATGAGCAGTTCTTC. Together with reference TRBV2 and TRBJ2-1, the CDR3 gives the full variable domain: EPEVTQTPSHQVTQMGQEVILRCVPISNHLYFYWYRQILGQKVEFLVSFYNNEISEKSEIFDDQFSVERPDGSNFTLKIRSTKLEDSAMYFCASRRTGNDEQFFGPGTRLTVL.

This clonotype was recorded at least ten times. The gene calls are TRBV18 and TRBJ1-5; D is unresolved. This CDR3 has 14 residues. Germline lookup yields CDR1 KGHSH and CDR2 LQKENI. Deletions cut 1 base from V and 3 bases from J, with 7 bases between. The CDR3 coding sequence is TGTGCCAGCTCACCACAGGGAAACAATCAGCCCCAGCATTTT. As protein: CASSPQGNNQPQHF.

There are many counts of this clonotype. The CDR3 DNA sequence: TGTGCCAGCGGTAGGCGGAACACTGAAGCTTTCTTT. The encoded protein is CASGRRNTEAFF. The V call is TRBV7-9, the J call TRBJ1-1, with no clear D. V was shortened by 8 bases and J by 1 base, with 8 bases between the two germline ends. Per germline, CDR1 SEHNR and CDR2 FQNEAQ (reference sequence). The CDR3 is made up of 12 amino acids. The full variable domain, with the rest looked up from reference TRBV7-9 and TRBJ1-1, is DTGVSQNPRHKITKRGQNVTFRCDPISEHNRLYWYRQTLGQGPEFLTYFQNEAQLEKSRLLSDRFSAERPKGSFSTLEIQRTEQGDSAMYLCASGRRNTEAFFGQGTRLTVV.

This clonotype was found many times. V usage is TRBV12-3 or TRBV12-4 and J usage is TRBJ2-5; D could derive from TRBD1 or TRBD2 (6 bases each). V lost 0 bases and J lost 5, with 19 bases in between. The CDR3 runs to 17 residues. The CDR3 DNA reads as TGTGCCAGCAGTTTAGCCTCGGGTGGGGGGCCGCGGGAGACCCAGTACTTC. Protein product: CASSLASGGGPRETQYF.

This clonotype was seen ten or more times. The rearrangement uses TRBV5-1 and TRBJ2-7; D gene ambiguous. This CDR3 is built from 12 residues. Germline values: CDR1 SGHRS, CDR2 YFSETQ. V was trimmed by 9 bases and J by 5 bases, leaving 15 bases between them. CDR3 sequence (DNA): TGCGCCACCGACCCGCTTCGGGACGAGCAGTACTTC. Protein product: CATDPLRDEQYF.

Ten or more counts support this clonotype. The V call is TRBV7-9, the J call TRBJ2-1; the match to TRBD1 covers 10 bases. After removal of 4 bases from V and 1 base from J, the junction contained 7 bases not matched to a gene. There are 17 residues in the CDR3. The V gene's germline CDR1 is SEHNR and CDR2 FQNEAQ (reference sequence). The CDR3 DNA is TGTGCCAGCAGCTCGGGACAGGGGTTCGTGTCCTACAATGAGCAGTTCTTC. This codes for CASSSGQGFVSYNEQFF.

This clonotype was found many times. The J gene is TRBJ2-1, the V gene TRBV18, with D unresolved. The CDR3 spans 13 residues. V shed 6 bases and J shed 2 bases, with 8 bases lying between them. Germline assignment: CDR1 KGHSH and CDR2 LQKENI. CDR3 in DNA: TGTGCCAGCTCTTCGGCCACCTACAATGAGCAGTTCTTC. Residues: CASSSATYNEQFF.

Points on this clonotype: This clone may be a read error of a much larger clone one base away. V and J are TRBV12-3 or TRBV12-4 and TRBJ2-6; D possibly matches TRBD1 or TRBD2 (5 bases each). Between the trimmed V and J ends, which lost 7 bases and 4 bases, there was a span of 17 bases. There are 16 residues in the CDR3. The DNA of the CDR3 is TGTGCCAGCACTTTGGGACGCGGAACAGGGGCCAACGTCCTGACTTTC. This gives the protein CASTLGRGTGANVLTF.

This clonotype was counted at least ten times. The rearrangement uses TRBV7-9 and TRBJ2-7, with TRBD1 matching 8 bases. Germline values: CDR1 SEHNR, CDR2 FQNEAQ (reference sequence). The J segment lost 6 bases and the V segment lost 5 bases, leaving 9 bases of the junction unmatched. The CDR3 is 14 amino acids. CDR3: CASSHTGGSTEQYF. The CDR3 DNA sequence: TGTGCCAGCAGCCACACAGGGGGTTCGACCGAGCAGTACTTC.

This clonotype was detected many times. V and J are TRBV11-2 and TRBJ1-4, with D unresolved. CDR1 SGHAT and CDR2 FQNNGV come from the germline V gene. Trimming pared 1 base from V and 8 bases from J, leaving 14 bases between. The CDR3 totals 15 residues. CDR3 region: CASSLAFRAAEKLFF. Here the CDR3 DNA reads TGTGCCAGCAGCTTAGCTTTTAGGGCGGCAGAAAAACTGTTTTTT. The whole variable domain, filled in from reference TRBV11-2 and TRBJ1-4, reads EAGVAQSPRYKIIEKRQSVAFWCNPISGHATLYWYQQILGQGPKLLIQFQNNGVVDDSQLPKDRFSAERLKGVDSTLKIQPAKLEDSAVYLCASSLAFRAAEKLFFGSGTQLSVL.

The V and J genes are TRBV28 and TRBJ1-2; D is undetermined. CDR1 and CDR2 (germline): MDHEN, SYDVKM. The CDR3 loop spans 12 amino acids. V was cut by 5 bases and J by 4 bases, with 8 bases left in between. In nucleotides, the CDR3 is TGTGCCAGCAGTCAATCGGCCTATGGCTACACCTTC. This translates into CASSQSAYGYTF.

This clonotype was observed a handful of times. A much larger clone differs by one base, so this may be a read error. Here the CDR3 omits its conserved ending phenylalanine or tryptophan, so a read error is the likely source. The V call is TRBV19, the J call TRBJ2-7; 8 positions match TRBD1. This CDR3 has 13 amino acids. The germline V gene has CDR1 LNHDA and CDR2 SQIVND (reference sequence). Trimming at V came to 5 bases and at J to 5 bases, leaving 5 bases not matched to a gene. The CDR3 loop reads CASSWTGSDEQYC. CDR3 sequence (DNA): TGTGCCAGTAGTTGGACAGGGTCCGACGAGCAGTACTGC.

V is TRBV6-5 and J is TRBJ2-2; the D is unclear. Germline V gives CDR1 MNHEY, CDR2 SVGAGI. This CDR3 is 13 amino acids long. V dropped 11 bases and J dropped 4 bases, with 14 bases sitting between them. The CDR3 bases are TGTGCCGCATTGGCGGCGAGCACCGGGGAGCTGTTTTTT. Translating gives CAALAASTGELFF.

J is TRBJ2-2 and V is TRBV20-1; D remains unclear. The germline V gene encodes CDR1 DFQATT and CDR2 SNEGSKA (reference sequence). The CDR3 length is 17 residues. The V and J ends lost 5 bases and 0 bases respectively, with 19 bases between them. The CDR3 coding sequence is TGCAGTGCTTCTCCCATAGGGTGGCCCCCGAACACCGGGGAGCTGTTTTTT. This gives the protein CSASPIGWPPNTGELFF.